These T cell receptor beta chains were read from a single sample in a study of cytomegalovirus exposure and HLA in healthy donors. Assay used: immunoSEQ multiplex PCR; TCRdb lists only in-frame clones, some missing. The sample lists about 64,000 clones, 92% occurring once. The material sequenced was PBMCs. The receptors here all came from a woman between 18 and 29 years old in good health and CMV-seronegative. Both conserved end residues are part of each CDR3. A D gene is named only where the DNA matches it firmly.

CDR3	DNA	D	V	J
CASNLLGDGYTF	TGTGCCAGCAACCTCCTGGGAGATGGCTACACCTTC	NA	TRBV6-1	TRBJ1-2
CASSPSRGGVTEAFF	TGTGCCAGCAGCCCAAGCAGGGGAGGGGTCACTGAAGCTTTCTTT	NA	TRBV9	TRBJ1-1
CASSQGAMDEQYF	TGCGCCAGCAGCCAGGGGGCCATGGACGAGCAGTACTTC	NA	TRBV4-1	TRBJ2-7
CASSLTGSSYNEQFF	TGTGCCAGTAGCCTGACAGGGAGCTCCTACAATGAGCAGTTCTTC	TRBD1	TRBV19	TRBJ2-1
CASSSGAIYGYTF	TGTGCCAGCAGCTCAGGGGCCATCTATGGCTACACCTTC	NA	TRBV7-6	TRBJ1-2
CASSLTGVGNIQYF	TGTGCCAGCAGCTTGACAGGAGTGGGAAACATTCAGTACTTC	NA	TRBV7-9	TRBJ2-4
CASSSSNEQFF	TGTGCCAGCAGCTCTTCTAATGAGCAGTTCTTC	NA	TRBV7-9	TRBJ2-1
CAWSVGLSYGYTF	TGTGCCTGGAGTGTAGGACTCTCCTATGGCTACACCTTC	NA	TRBV30	TRBJ1-2
CASSQVRSSYEQYF	TGCGCCAGCAGCCAAGTTAGGAGCTCCTACGAGCAGTACTTC	NA	TRBV4-3	TRBJ2-7
CASSPGQRFTGELFF	TGTGCCAGCAGCCCGGGACAGAGATTCACCGGGGAGCTGTTTTTT	TRBD1	TRBV5-5	TRBJ2-2
CASWFPNTDTQYF	TGTGCCAGCTGGTTCCCTAACACAGATACGCAGTATTTT	NA	TRBV7-9	TRBJ2-3
CASSVDRGYGYTF	TGTGCCAGCAGCGTAGACAGGGGCTATGGCTACACCTTC	TRBD1	TRBV9	TRBJ1-2
CASSDGHREWEPQHF	TGTGCCAGCAGTGATGGACACAGGGAATGGGAGCCCCAGCATTTT	NA	TRBV6-1	TRBJ1-5
CASSLSRSTEAFF	TGTGCCAGCAGCTTATCCCGGAGCACTGAAGCTTTCTTT	NA	TRBV11-3	TRBJ1-1
CASWSRVNYGYTF	TGTGCCAGCTGGTCCAGGGTTAACTATGGCTACACCTTC	NA	TRBV28	TRBJ1-2
CASSVDKNSPLHF	TGTGCCAGCAGCGTGGACAAGAATTCACCCCTCCACTTT	NA	TRBV9	TRBJ1-6
CASSPTGDHGELFF	TGTGCCAGCAGCCCTACAGGGGATCACGGGGAGCTGTTTTTT	TRBD1	TRBV6-5	TRBJ2-2
CASSRTSGYEQYF	TGCGCCAGCAGTAGGACTAGCGGGTACGAGCAGTACTTC	TRBD2	TRBV4-1	TRBJ2-7
CASSSMAGGRDEQYF	TGTGCCAGCAGCTCCATGGCGGGAGGGAGAGACGAGCAGTACTTC	TRBD2	TRBV6-5	TRBJ2-7
CATSTGQGANTEAFF	TGTGCCACCAGCACAGGACAGGGGGCGAACACTGAAGCTTTCTTT	TRBD1	TRBV15	TRBJ1-1
CASSSTSAYEQYF	TGTGCCAGCAGCTCGACTAGCGCCTACGAGCAGTACTTC	TRBD2	TRBV7-9	TRBJ2-7
CASSYRRLTSTDTQYF	TGTGCCAGCAGTTACCGCCGATTGACTAGCACAGATACGCAGTATTTT	NA	TRBV6-5	TRBJ2-3
CASSAQRVGENSNQPQHF	TGTGCCAGCAGTGCCCAAAGAGTTGGGGAGAATAGCAATCAGCCCCAGCATTTT	NA	TRBV2	TRBJ1-5